This T cell receptor beta chain was captured in a study of T cell repertoires in cytomegalovirus infection. Study details: Both CMV infection and a matching HLA type were indicated by public TCR beta signatures. Study observations and caveats: Summed public TCR beta family frequency identified CMV carriers bearing the relevant HLA. HLA-C-restricted, CMV-specific TCR beta clonotypes were dominant ex vivo.

In this sample, this clonotype turned up a few times. Its antigen remains unidentified. The V gene end was trimmed by 6 bases and the J gene end by 0 bases; junction bases not matched to a gene: 6. Germline V gene data show CDR1 as MNHEY and CDR2 as SVGEGT. The CDR3 spans 15 residues. TCRdb re-called the reads through MiXCR, storing one row per CDR3 protein. The sample has about 150,000 distinct CDR3 sequences, 17% seen once. Sequenced sample: CD8+ T cells from PBMCs. This receptor was identified in a human donor in good health (CMV status not recorded). Some clones in this sample may be carry-over from other donors' samples. This sequence joins TRBV6-2 or TRBV6-3 and TRBJ2-7; 9 nucleotides match TRBD2. CDR3 nucleotides: TGTGCCAGCAGAAATATAGCGGGGGACTCCTACGAGCAGTACTTC. It codes for CASRNIAGDSYEQYF.